One and the same sample provided the 2 T cell receptor beta chains below, sequenced in a study of T cell changes during pregnancy in multiple sclerosis. The repertoire was sequenced with immunoSEQ multiplex PCR; TCRdb's copy has only in-frame clones and lacks some. This table has 32,000 or so clones, over 85% appearing once. Sample: CD8+ T cells from peripheral blood mononuclear cells, taken in the first trimester of pregnancy. These receptors were taken from a female donor with multiple sclerosis, enrolled in a pregnancy study.

Regarding this clone: Different DNA sequences within this sample yield the same CDR3. The rearrangement links TRBV6-5 to TRBJ1-2; 7 bases are shared with TRBD1. CDR3 length: 13 residues. J gave up 4 bases and V 2 bases, and 1 base lay outside the gene matches. CDR1 MNHEY and CDR2 SVGAGI come from the germline V gene. The CDR3 sequence: CASSYAGGYGYTF. CDR3 coding DNA: TGTGCCAGCAGTTACGCAGGGGGCTATGGCTACACCTTC.

The chain joins TRBV6-1 to TRBJ2-2, with D possibly being TRBD1 (6 bases). CDR3 length equals 13 residues. Looked up from germline, CDR1 is MNHNS and CDR2 is SASEGT. The germline V and J ends were trimmed by 4 bases and 5 bases, with 8 bases remaining between them. Here the CDR3 DNA reads TGTGCCAGCAGTGGACAGGAAACCGGGGAGCTGTTTTTT. Its protein is CASSGQETGELFF.